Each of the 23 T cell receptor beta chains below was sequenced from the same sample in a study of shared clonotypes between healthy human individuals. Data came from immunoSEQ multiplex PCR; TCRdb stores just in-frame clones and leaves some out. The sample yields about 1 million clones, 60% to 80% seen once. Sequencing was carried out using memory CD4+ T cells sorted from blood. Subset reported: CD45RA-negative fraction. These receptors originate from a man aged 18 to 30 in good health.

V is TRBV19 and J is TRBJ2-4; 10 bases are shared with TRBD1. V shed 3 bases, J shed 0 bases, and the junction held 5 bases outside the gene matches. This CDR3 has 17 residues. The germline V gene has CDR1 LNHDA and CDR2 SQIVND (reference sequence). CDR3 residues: CASSIPGTGEAKNIQYF. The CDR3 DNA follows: TGTGCCAGTAGTATCCCCGGGACAGGGGAAGCCAAAAACATTCAGTACTTC.

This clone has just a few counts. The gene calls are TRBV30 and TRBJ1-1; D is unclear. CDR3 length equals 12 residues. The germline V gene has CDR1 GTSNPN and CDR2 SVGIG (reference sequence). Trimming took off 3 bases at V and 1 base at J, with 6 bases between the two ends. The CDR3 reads CAWRVGNTEAFF. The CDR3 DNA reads TGTGCCTGGAGGGTGGGGAACACTGAAGCTTTCTTT.

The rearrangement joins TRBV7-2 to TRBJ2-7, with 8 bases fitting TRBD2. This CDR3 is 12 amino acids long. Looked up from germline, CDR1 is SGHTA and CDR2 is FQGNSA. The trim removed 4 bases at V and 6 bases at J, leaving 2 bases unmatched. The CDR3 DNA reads TGTGCCAGCAGCTCCCTAGCGGGCGAGCAGTACTTC. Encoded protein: CASSSLAGEQYF.

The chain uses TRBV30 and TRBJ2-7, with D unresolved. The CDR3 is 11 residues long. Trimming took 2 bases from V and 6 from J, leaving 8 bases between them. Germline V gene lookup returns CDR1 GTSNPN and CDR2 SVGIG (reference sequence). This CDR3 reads CAWSLSGEQYF. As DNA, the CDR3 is TGTGCCTGGAGTTTATCGGGCGAGCAGTACTTC.

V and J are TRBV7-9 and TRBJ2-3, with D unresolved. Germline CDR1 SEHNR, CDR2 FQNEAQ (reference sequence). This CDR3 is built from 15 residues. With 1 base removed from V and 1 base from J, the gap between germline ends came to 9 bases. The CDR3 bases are TGTGCCAGCAGCTTAGGGGTGGTGGGCACAGATACGCAGTATTTT. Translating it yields CASSLGVVGTDTQYF.

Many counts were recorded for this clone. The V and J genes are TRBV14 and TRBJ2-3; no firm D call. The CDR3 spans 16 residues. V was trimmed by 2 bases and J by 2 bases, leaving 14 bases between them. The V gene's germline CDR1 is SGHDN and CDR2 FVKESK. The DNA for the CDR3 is TGTGCCAGCAGCCAATGGAACTCCCGTGTCACAGATACGCAGTATTTT. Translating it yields CASSQWNSRVTDTQYF.

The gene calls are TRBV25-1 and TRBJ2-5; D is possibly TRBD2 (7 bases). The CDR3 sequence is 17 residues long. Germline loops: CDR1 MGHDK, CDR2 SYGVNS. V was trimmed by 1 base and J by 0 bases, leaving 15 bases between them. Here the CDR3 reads CASSEFGRGAYQETQYF. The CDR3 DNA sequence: TGTGCCAGCAGTGAATTCGGTCGGGGGGCCTACCAAGAGACCCAGTACTTC.

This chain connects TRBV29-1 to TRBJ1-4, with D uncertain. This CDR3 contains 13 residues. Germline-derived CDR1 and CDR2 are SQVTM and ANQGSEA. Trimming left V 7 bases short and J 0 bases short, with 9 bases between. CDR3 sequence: CSGLASTNEKLFF. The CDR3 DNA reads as TGCAGCGGCCTAGCCTCAACTAATGAAAAACTGTTTTTT.

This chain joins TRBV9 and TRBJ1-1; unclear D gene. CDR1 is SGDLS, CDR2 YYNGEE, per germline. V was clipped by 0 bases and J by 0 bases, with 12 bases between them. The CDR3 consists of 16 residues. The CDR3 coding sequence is TGTGCCAGCAGCGTAGATGGCAGCATCATGAACACTGAAGCTTTCTTT. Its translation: CASSVDGSIMNTEAFF.

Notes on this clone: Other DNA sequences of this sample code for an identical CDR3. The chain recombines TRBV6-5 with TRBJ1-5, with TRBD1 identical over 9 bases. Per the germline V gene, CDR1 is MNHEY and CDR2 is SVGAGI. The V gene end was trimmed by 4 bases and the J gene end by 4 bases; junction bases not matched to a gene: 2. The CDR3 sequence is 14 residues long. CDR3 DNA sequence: TGTGCCAGCAGTTCGACAGGGGGAAATCAGCCCCAGCATTTT. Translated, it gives CASSSTGGNQPQHF.

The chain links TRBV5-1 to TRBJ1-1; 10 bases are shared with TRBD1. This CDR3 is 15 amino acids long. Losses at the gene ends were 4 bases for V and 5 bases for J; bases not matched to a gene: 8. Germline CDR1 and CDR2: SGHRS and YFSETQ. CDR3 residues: CASSQDRGVGTEAFF. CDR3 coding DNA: TGCGCCAGCAGCCAGGACAGGGGGGTAGGAACTGAAGCTTTCTTT.

CDR3 residues: CASSSTGTNNEQFF. CDR3 bases: TGTGCCAGTAGTTCGACCGGGACTAACAATGAGCAGTTCTTC. The chain combines TRBV19 with TRBJ2-1, with 7 nucleotides matching TRBD2. This CDR3 has 14 residues. The germline V gene encodes CDR1 LNHDA and CDR2 SQIVND (reference sequence). Trimming at V came to 5 bases and at J to 5 bases, leaving 6 bases not matched to a gene.

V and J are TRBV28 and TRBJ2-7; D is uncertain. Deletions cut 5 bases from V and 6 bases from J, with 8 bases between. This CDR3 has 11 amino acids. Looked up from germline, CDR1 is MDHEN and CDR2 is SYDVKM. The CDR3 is CASSRPPEQYF. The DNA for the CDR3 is TGTGCCAGCAGTCGGCCCCCCGAGCAGTACTTC.

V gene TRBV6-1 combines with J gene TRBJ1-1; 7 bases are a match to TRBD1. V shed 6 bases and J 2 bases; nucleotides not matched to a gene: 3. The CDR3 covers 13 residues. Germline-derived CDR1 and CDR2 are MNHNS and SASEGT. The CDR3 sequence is CASRRDSNTEAFF. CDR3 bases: TGTGCCAGCAGGAGGGACAGCAACACTGAAGCTTTCTTT.

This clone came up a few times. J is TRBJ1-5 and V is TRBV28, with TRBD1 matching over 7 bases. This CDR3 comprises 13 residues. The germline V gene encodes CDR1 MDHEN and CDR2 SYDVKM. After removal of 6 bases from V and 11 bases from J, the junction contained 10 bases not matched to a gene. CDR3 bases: TGTGCCAGCAGCTCGGGACAGTCATTCACCCAGCATTTT. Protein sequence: CASSSGQSFTQHF.

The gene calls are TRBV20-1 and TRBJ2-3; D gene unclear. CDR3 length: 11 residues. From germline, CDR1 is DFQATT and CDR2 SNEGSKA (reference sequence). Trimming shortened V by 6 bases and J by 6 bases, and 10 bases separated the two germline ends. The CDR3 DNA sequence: TGCAGTGCCCCTGTCTCGGATACGCAGTATTTT. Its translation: CSAPVSDTQYF.

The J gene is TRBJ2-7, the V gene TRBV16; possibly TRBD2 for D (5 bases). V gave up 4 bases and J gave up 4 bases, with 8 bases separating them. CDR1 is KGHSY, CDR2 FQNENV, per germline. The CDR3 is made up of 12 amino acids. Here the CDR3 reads CASSRAGYEQYF. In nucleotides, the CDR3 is TGTGCCAGCAGCCGGGCGGGTTACGAGCAGTACTTC. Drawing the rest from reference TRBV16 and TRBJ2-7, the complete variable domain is GEEVAQTPKHLVRGEGQKAKLYCAPIKGHSYVFWYQQVLKNEFKFLISFQNENVFDETGMPKERFSAKCLPNSPCSLEIQATKLEDSAVYFCASSRAGYEQYFGPGTRLTVT.

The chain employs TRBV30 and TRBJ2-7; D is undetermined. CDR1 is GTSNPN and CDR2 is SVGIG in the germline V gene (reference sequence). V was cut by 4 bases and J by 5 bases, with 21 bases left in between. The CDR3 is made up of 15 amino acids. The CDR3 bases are TGTGCCTGGACCACCAGGCGGCCAAGGGTGCACGAGCAGTACTTC. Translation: CAWTTRRPRVHEQYF.

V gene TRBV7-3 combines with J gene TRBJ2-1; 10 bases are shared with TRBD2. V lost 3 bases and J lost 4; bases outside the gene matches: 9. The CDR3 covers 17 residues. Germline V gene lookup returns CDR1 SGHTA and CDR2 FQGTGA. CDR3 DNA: TGTGCCAGCAGCTTCGAGGGTAGCGGGGGGAAATACAATGAGCAGTTCTTC. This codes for CASSFEGSGGKYNEQFF.

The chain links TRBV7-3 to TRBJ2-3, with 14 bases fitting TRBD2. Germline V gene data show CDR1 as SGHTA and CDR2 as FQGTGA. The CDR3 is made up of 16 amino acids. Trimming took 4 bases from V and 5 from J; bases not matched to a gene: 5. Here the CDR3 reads CASSSTSGGAGDTQYF. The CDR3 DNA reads TGTGCCAGCAGCTCGACTAGCGGGGGGGCCGGAGATACGCAGTATTTT.

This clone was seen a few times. The CDR3 is CASSYSSAIYEQYF. Written as DNA, the CDR3 is TGTGCCAGCAGTTACTCCAGCGCGATCTACGAGCAGTACTTC. This chain uses TRBV6-6 with TRBJ2-7, with D uncertain. The CDR3 is 14 amino acids. Germline CDR1 is MNHNY and CDR2 is SVGAGI (reference sequence). With 0 bases removed from V and 3 bases from J, the gap between germline ends came to 9 bases.

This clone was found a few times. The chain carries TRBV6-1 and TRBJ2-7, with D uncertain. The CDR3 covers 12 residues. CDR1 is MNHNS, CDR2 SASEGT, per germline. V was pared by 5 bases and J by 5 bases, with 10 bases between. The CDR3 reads CASSTSRDEQYF. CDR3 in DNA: TGTGCCAGCAGTACTTCAAGAGACGAGCAGTACTTC.

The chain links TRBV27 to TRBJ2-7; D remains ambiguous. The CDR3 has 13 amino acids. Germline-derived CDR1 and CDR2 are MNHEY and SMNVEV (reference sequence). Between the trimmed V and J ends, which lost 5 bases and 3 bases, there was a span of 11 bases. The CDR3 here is CASSRQGLYEQYF. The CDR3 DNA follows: TGTGCCAGCAGTCGACAAGGGCTCTACGAGCAGTACTTC.